These 7 T cell receptor beta chains were sequenced from one sample in a study of PD-1 blockade in mismatch repair-deficient tumors. Libraries were prepared by immunoSEQ multiplex PCR; TCRdb keeps only in-frame clonotypes and omits some of them. The table includes around 40,000 clones, roughly 80% detected once. This sample comprised peripheral blood, obtained 4 weeks after starting pembrolizumab. These receptors were collected from an adult with mismatch repair-deficient cancer.

V gene TRBV28 combines with J gene TRBJ2-5; TRBD2 agrees at 14 bases. The CDR3 consists of 18 residues. The V gene end was trimmed by 3 bases and the J gene end by 5 bases; junction bases not matched to a gene: 11. Germline-derived CDR1 and CDR2 are MDHEN and SYDVKM. The DNA of the CDR3 is TGTGCCAGCAGTTTTTTCGGGACTAGCGGGAGCGGGGGGGAGACCCAGTACTTC. Amino acids: CASSFFGTSGSGGETQYF. The complete variable domain, with remaining parts taken from reference TRBV28 and TRBJ2-5, reads DVKVTQSSRYLVKRTGEKVFLECVQDMDHENMFWYRQDPGLGLRLIYFSYDVKMKEKGDIPEGYSVSREKKERFSLILESASTNQTSMYLCASSFFGTSGSGGETQYFGPGTRLLVL.

The chain's CDR3 is CASSSSHAYEQYF. In DNA form, the CDR3 reads TGTGCCAGTAGTTCGTCCCATGCCTACGAGCAGTACTTC. This chain uses TRBV19 with TRBJ2-7; D gene ambiguous. CDR1 LNHDA and CDR2 SQIVND come from the germline V gene (reference sequence). The CDR3 covers 13 residues. The V end lost 5 bases, the J end lost 2 bases, and 10 bases lay between the germline ends.

This clone was found once. The chain uses TRBV7-6 and TRBJ2-7, with D perhaps TRBD1 or TRBD2 (5 bases each). This CDR3 is built from 15 residues. In germline, CDR1 is SGHVS, CDR2 FNYEAQ. V lost 4 bases to trimming and J lost 3 bases, with 16 bases between them. In nucleotides, the CDR3 is TGTGCCAGCAGCTCCCCATGGGACCGGGGCTACGAGCAGTACTTC. This translates into CASSSPWDRGYEQYF.

The chain uses TRBV5-6 and TRBJ1-2; 9 positions match TRBD1. V lost 4 bases to trimming and J lost 7 bases; unmatched junction nucleotides: 14. Germline V gene sequence: CDR1 SGHDT, CDR2 YYEEEE. The CDR3 is made up of 16 amino acids. Here the CDR3 reads CASSQTGGALVGGYTF. CDR3 sequence (DNA): TGTGCCAGCAGCCAAACAGGGGGCGCATTGGTAGGTGGCTACACCTTC.

This chain links TRBV4-3 with TRBJ2-4; D may correspond to TRBD1 or TRBD2 (5 bases each). Per germline, CDR1 LGHNA and CDR2 YSLEER. V lost 0 bases to trimming and J lost 8 bases, with 14 bases between them. This CDR3 is built from 15 residues. CDR3 residues: CASSQEAALGDIQYF. CDR3 DNA: TGCGCCAGCAGCCAAGAAGCTGCCTTGGGGGACATTCAGTACTTC.

The chain couples TRBV19 to TRBJ2-7; D is unclear. Germline V gene lookup returns CDR1 LNHDA and CDR2 SQIVND (reference sequence). The V end was cut by 3 bases, the J end by 6 bases, with 18 bases between. CDR3 length: 15 residues. CDR3 DNA sequence: TGTGCCAGTAGTATCGGGTCTTCTTCGCGCCGCGAGCAGTACTTC. Its translation is CASSIGSSSRREQYF.

This sequence joins TRBV27 and TRBJ1-1; D perhaps matches TRBD1 (5 bases). Germline assignment: CDR1 MNHEY and CDR2 SMNVEV (reference sequence). The CDR3 has 13 residues. V was trimmed by 8 bases and J by 0 bases, leaving 10 bases between them. The CDR3 DNA reads TGTGCCAGCTCCCCGGGGCTGAACACTGAAGCTTTCTTT. Translation: CASSPGLNTEAFF.